In its sample, the clone carrying this TCR beta chain is medium-sized (0.01 to 0.1%). Its antigen is unidentified. The sample comes from a study of spatial heterogeneity in lung cancer. Study results and limitations: Expanded intratumoral alpha and beta TCR counts tracked tumor mutation counts. The estimate shows that only approximately 6.6% of tumor T cells were covered for alpha and 12% to 15% for beta chains.

The time point here: sample taken at primary tumor resection. Untreated early-stage non-small cell lung cancer patients, roughly 75 in total, were the donors. Unsorted whole RNA from tumor, nontumor lung or frozen PBMC underwent sequencing. TCR cDNA molecules each carried a unique molecular identifier. Each CDR3 protein gets one entry after TCRdb re-called the 5' RACE reads with MiXCR. The sample contains about 5,900 distinct CDR3 sequences, 15% to 20% of which appear only once. CDR3 length: 14 residues. Germline CDR1 is SGHTA and CDR2 is FQGNSA. Trimming took off 5 bases at V and 4 bases at J, with 12 bases between the two ends.

The TCR sequence derives from a male donor with early-stage non-small cell lung cancer. The chain links TRBV7-2 to TRBJ2-1; TRBD2 is a possible D gene (6 bases). The sample in question was lung tumor tissue, obtained at surgery. The DNA of the CDR3 is TGTGCCAGCAGCATTGCCGGGACTTACAATGAGCAGTTCTTC. Protein product: CASSIAGTYNEQFF.